This passage covers 27 T cell receptor beta chains from one sample sequenced in a study of T cell repertoires in cytomegalovirus infection. TCRdb re-analysed the reads in MiXCR, keeping a single row per CDR3 protein. The repertoire holds around 530,000 distinct CDR3 sequences, with 26% as singletons. The sequenced material came from PBMCs. Receptor source: a human donor in good health (CMV status not recorded). Some clones in this sample may be carry-over from other donors' samples.

V is TRBV6-8 and J is TRBJ2-7; D gene unclear. This CDR3 contains 13 residues. Between the trimmed V and J ends, which lost 3 bases and 8 bases, there was a span of 14 bases. The germline gives CDR1 MNHGY, CDR2 SAAAGT. The CDR3 loop is CASSYSREDQQYV. Written as DNA, the CDR3 is TGTGCCAGCAGTTATTCCCGAGAGGACCAGCAGTACGTC.

J is TRBJ1-5 and V is TRBV6-1; D not certain. The CDR3 is made up of 14 amino acids. The ends were cut back, 0 bases at V and 4 bases at J, with 7 bases in the middle. The germline V gene has CDR1 MNHNS and CDR2 SASEGT. The CDR3 sequence is CASSEANRNQPQHF. The CDR3 DNA sequence: TGTGCCAGCAGTGAAGCGAACCGGAATCAGCCCCAGCATTTT.

This clonotype was counted a few times. This rearrangement joins TRBV9 to TRBJ1-1; TRBD1 might be the D (6 bases). The CDR3 sequence is 17 residues long. The ends were cut back, 0 bases at V and 1 base at J, with 16 bases in the middle. Germline-derived CDR1 and CDR2 are SGDLS and YYNGEE. The CDR3 sequence: CASSVDQGSGPNTEAFF. CDR3 in DNA: TGTGCCAGCAGCGTAGACCAGGGGAGTGGTCCGAACACTGAAGCTTTCTTT.

The chain combines TRBV19 with TRBJ1-1; possibly TRBD1 for D (6 bases). Trimming shortened V by 1 base and J by 6 bases, and 12 bases separated the two germline ends. The CDR3 is 14 residues long. Per germline, CDR1 LNHDA and CDR2 SQIVND (reference sequence). The CDR3 nucleotides are TGTGCCAGTAGTATAGTCGGGACATCAGCTGAAGCTTTCTTT. Its protein is CASSIVGTSAEAFF.

V and J are TRBV20-1 and TRBJ2-1, with 7 bases that match TRBD1. Germline V gene data show CDR1 as DFQATT and CDR2 as SNEGSKA (reference sequence). The CDR3 is 15 amino acids. Trimming cost V 4 bases and J 1 base; bases outside gene matches: 7. In DNA form, the CDR3 reads TGCAGTGCTACAAACGACAGGGTTTCCTACAATGAGCAGTTCTTC. Protein product: CSATNDRVSYNEQFF.

This clonotype appeared a few times. This sequence joins TRBV7-8 and TRBJ2-5; D tentatively fits TRBD1 or TRBD2 (6 bases each). Germline V CDR1 and CDR2: SGHVS, FQNEAQ. Trimming left V 3 bases short and J 5 bases short, with 19 bases between. CDR3 length: 16 residues. CDR3 nucleotide sequence: TGTGCCAGCAGCTTGCAACTAGCCGGAGGGGGGGAGACCCAGTACTTC. It translates to CASSLQLAGGGETQYF.

This clonotype turned up a few times. This rearrangement joins TRBV7-9 to TRBJ2-7; possible D gene TRBD2, 5 bases. Germline V gives CDR1 SEHNR, CDR2 FQNEAQ (reference sequence). The CDR3 has 14 residues. V was trimmed by 7 bases and J by 7 bases, leaving 20 bases between them. The CDR3 DNA is TGTGCCAGCACCCCCGACGGGCGGGCCCGAGAGCAGTACTTC. Protein: CASTPDGRAREQYF.

The chain links TRBV15 to TRBJ2-1, with TRBD2 identical over 9 bases. Germline CDR1 and CDR2: LNHNV and YYDKDF (reference sequence). V shed 3 bases and J 4 bases; nucleotides not matched to a gene: 4. The CDR3 covers 15 residues. The CDR3 DNA follows: TGTGCCACCAGCAGTCTAGCGGGAAGGTACAATGAGCAGTTCTTC. As protein: CATSSLAGRYNEQFF.

The gene calls are TRBV25-1 and TRBJ2-7; D may be TRBD2 (5 bases). Trimming stripped 1 base from V and 3 bases from J, with 13 bases between. Looked up from germline, CDR1 is MGHDK and CDR2 is SYGVNS. CDR3 length: 15 amino acids. The CDR3 nucleotides read TGTGCCAGCAGTGAATCGGGAAGCGGAAGCTACGAGCAGTACTTC. Translation: CASSESGSGSYEQYF.

At least ten counts were recorded for this clonotype. The chain couples TRBV28 to TRBJ1-1, with 9 bases matching TRBD1. This CDR3 has 14 amino acids. Germline-derived CDR1 and CDR2 are MDHEN and SYDVKM. V lost 5 bases to trimming and J lost 7 bases; unmatched junction nucleotides: 8. The CDR3 DNA reads as TGTGCCAGCAGTCTCCCGGGACAGGGAGGTGAAGCTTTCTTT. Translating it yields CASSLPGQGGEAFF.

This clonotype came up many times. CDR3 residues: CASSFEAANTGELFF. CDR3 DNA: TGTGCCAGCAGTTTTGAAGCGGCGAACACCGGGGAGCTGTTTTTT. The rearrangement uses TRBV27 and TRBJ2-2; maybe TRBD2 (5 bases). The V end lost 3 bases, the J end lost 0 bases, and 8 bases lay between the germline ends. Germline loops: CDR1 MNHEY, CDR2 SMNVEV (reference sequence). The CDR3 covers 15 residues.

Ten or more counts support this clonotype. V usage is TRBV7-2 and J usage is TRBJ1-1; a possible D gene is TRBD1 (6 bases). Germline V CDR1 and CDR2: SGHTA, FQGNSA. The CDR3 length is 13 residues. Trimming took off 4 bases at V and 1 base at J, with 7 bases between the two ends. This chain's CDR3 is CASSSDRNTEAFF. Written as DNA, the CDR3 is TGTGCCAGCAGCTCGGACAGGAACACTGAAGCTTTCTTT.

The genes are TRBV11-3 and TRBJ2-5; 8 nucleotides align to TRBD2. J was trimmed by 3 bases and V by 5 bases; bases with no gene match: 2. Per germline, CDR1 SGHNT and CDR2 YENEEA. The length of the CDR3 is 13 residues. The CDR3 region is CASSNSGEETQYF. Written as DNA, the CDR3 is TGTGCCAGCAGCAATAGCGGGGAAGAGACCCAGTACTTC.

This chain joins TRBV7-9 and TRBJ2-7; no firm D call. The CDR3 consists of 12 residues. Germline CDR1 SEHNR, CDR2 FQNEAQ (reference sequence). Trimming stripped 0 bases from V and 6 bases from J, with 6 bases between. The DNA of the CDR3 is TGTGCCAGCAGCTTAGCGCCGTCCGAGCAGTACGTC. Amino acids: CASSLAPSEQYV.

This clonotype was detected a few times. V and J are TRBV7-3 and TRBJ2-1; D possibly corresponds to TRBD2 (7 bases). The CDR3 is made up of 15 amino acids. Looked up from germline, CDR1 is SGHTA and CDR2 is FQGTGA. Trimming pared 5 bases from V and 1 base from J, leaving 12 bases between. This chain's CDR3 is CASSGEGESYNEQFF. Written as DNA, the CDR3 is TGTGCCAGCAGCGGGGAGGGGGAGTCCTACAATGAGCAGTTCTTC.

The CDR3 protein is CASSFDLGERTGKEVEAFF. CDR3 coding DNA: TGTGCCAGCAGCTTTGACTTAGGGGAGAGGACAGGAAAGGAAGTTGAAGCTTTCTTT. The V gene is TRBV11-3, the J gene TRBJ1-1; 7 bases align to TRBD1. Trimming took 3 bases from V and 7 from J; bases not matched to a gene: 23. CDR1 and CDR2 (germline): SGHNT, YENEEA. This CDR3 spans 19 amino acids.

Only one count was recorded for this clonotype. This sequence joins TRBV7-1 and TRBJ2-2; D uncertain. TRBV7-1 is noted as an ORF with a role that remains uncertain. V was shortened by 8 bases and J by 5 bases, with 6 bases between the two germline ends. CDR3 length: 11 amino acids. As DNA, the CDR3 is TGTGCCAGCGGGAAAACCGGGGAGCTGTTTTTT. It encodes CASGKTGELFF.

This clonotype was counted many times. The chain combines TRBV7-8 with TRBJ1-1, with no clear D. Trimming removed 2 bases at V and 0 bases at J, with 7 bases between. CDR3 length: 14 amino acids. The germline CDR1 and CDR2 sequences are SGHVS and FQNEAQ. The CDR3, as DNA: TGTGCCAGCAGCTTAAGCCCAATGAACACTGAAGCTTTCTTT. Encoded protein: CASSLSPMNTEAFF.

The rearrangement links TRBV7-9 to TRBJ2-1; 7 positions agree with TRBD2. The CDR3 runs to 13 residues. The germline CDR1 and CDR2 sequences are SEHNR and FQNEAQ (reference sequence). With V trimmed by 11 bases and J by 7 bases, 11 bases remained unmatched. CDR3 nucleotide sequence: TGTGCCGGTGGGCAGCGGGGTACGAATGAGCAGTTCTTC. Residues: CAGGQRGTNEQFF.

The chain employs TRBV27 and TRBJ1-6; 7 nucleotides match TRBD1. The CDR3 consists of 14 residues. Per the germline V gene, CDR1 is MNHEY and CDR2 is SMNVEV (reference sequence). Losses at the gene ends were 5 bases for V and 6 bases for J; bases not matched to a gene: 4. For the CDR3, the DNA is TGTGCCAGCAGTCAACAGGGGATTAATTCACCCCTCCACTTT. It is translated as CASSQQGINSPLHF.

This clonotype showed up many times. V and J are TRBV28 and TRBJ1-2, with a tentative D call TRBD1 (5 bases). The germline V and J ends were trimmed by 7 bases and 6 bases, with 18 bases remaining between them. Germline assignment: CDR1 MDHEN and CDR2 SYDVKM. The CDR3 sequence is 14 residues long. CDR3 DNA sequence: TGTGCCAGCACTCCCCCGGAAGGGGTCCATGGCTACACCTTC. It codes for CASTPPEGVHGYTF.

This clonotype was seen ten or more times. The rearrangement joins TRBV7-8 to TRBJ1-2, with D uncertain. Germline CDR1 SGHVS, CDR2 FQNEAQ. The V gene lost 1 base and the J gene lost 4 bases, with 13 bases spanning the gap. The CDR3 is 15 amino acids. The CDR3 spells CASSLEPRLVYGYTF. CDR3 bases: TGTGCCAGCAGCTTAGAGCCCCGACTAGTCTATGGCTACACCTTC.

This chain uses TRBV19 with TRBJ1-4, with 8 bases aligning to TRBD1. Trimming cost V 3 bases and J 10 bases; bases outside gene matches: 7. The CDR3 covers 14 residues. The germline CDR1 and CDR2 sequences are LNHDA and SQIVND (reference sequence). CDR3 nucleotide sequence: TGTGCCAGTAGTATCCAGGGGGCTGTCGGAAAACTGTTTTTT. Amino acid sequence: CASSIQGAVGKLFF.

This clonotype was counted ten times or more. This rearrangement joins TRBV14 to TRBJ1-2; TRBD1 is a possible D gene (6 bases). The CDR3 extends over 12 amino acids. CDR1 is SGHDN and CDR2 is FVKESK in the germline V gene. Trimming left V 3 bases short and J 7 bases short, with 9 bases between. CDR3 loop: CASSQYRVGYTF. CDR3 nucleotide sequence: TGTGCCAGCAGCCAGTACAGGGTTGGCTACACCTTC.

The sample holds a few counts of this clonotype. The chain combines TRBV28 with TRBJ1-1; unclear D gene. The CDR3 totals 12 residues. V lost 6 bases and J lost 6, with 11 bases in between. From germline, CDR1 is MDHEN and CDR2 SYDVKM. DNA of the CDR3: TGTGCCAGCAGAGAGGGTGTGCCTGAAGCTTTCTTT. Protein: CASREGVPEAFF.

The rearrangement uses TRBV19 and TRBJ2-1; 9 nucleotides match TRBD2. The J segment lost 13 bases and the V segment lost 1 base, leaving 11 bases of the junction unmatched. Germline V gene lookup returns CDR1 LNHDA and CDR2 SQIVND (reference sequence). CDR3 size: 15 residues. The CDR3 DNA is TGTGCCAGTAGTATAGTAGAAGCGGGAGGTGTGGATCAGTTCTTC. Translating gives CASSIVEAGGVDQFF.

The chain joins TRBV5-1 to TRBJ2-1, with D tentatively TRBD2 (6 bases). The CDR3 is 16 amino acids. V was shortened by 2 bases and J by 0 bases, with 12 bases between the two germline ends. Germline CDR1 SGHRS, CDR2 YFSETQ. CDR3 in DNA: TGCGCCAGCAGCTTAACCCTAGCGAGCTCCTACAATGAGCAGTTCTTC. This sequence encodes CASSLTLASSYNEQFF.